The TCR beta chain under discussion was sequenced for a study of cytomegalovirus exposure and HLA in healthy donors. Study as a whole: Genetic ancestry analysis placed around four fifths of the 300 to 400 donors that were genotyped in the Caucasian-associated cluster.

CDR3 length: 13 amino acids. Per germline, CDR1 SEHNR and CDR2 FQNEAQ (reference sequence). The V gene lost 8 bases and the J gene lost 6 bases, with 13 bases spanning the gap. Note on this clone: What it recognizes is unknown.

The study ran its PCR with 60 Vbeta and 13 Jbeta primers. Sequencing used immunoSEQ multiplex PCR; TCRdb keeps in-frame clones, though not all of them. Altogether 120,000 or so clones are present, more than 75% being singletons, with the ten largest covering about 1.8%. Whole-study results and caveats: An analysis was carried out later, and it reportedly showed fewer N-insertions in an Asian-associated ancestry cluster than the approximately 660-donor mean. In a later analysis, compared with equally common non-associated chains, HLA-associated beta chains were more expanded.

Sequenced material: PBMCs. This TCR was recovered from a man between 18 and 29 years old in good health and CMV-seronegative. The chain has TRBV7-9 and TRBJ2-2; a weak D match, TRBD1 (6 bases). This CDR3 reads CASLPRGPGELFF. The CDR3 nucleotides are TGTGCCAGCCTGCCCAGGGGCCCCGGGGAGCTGTTTTTT. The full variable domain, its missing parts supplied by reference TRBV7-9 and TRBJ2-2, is DTGVSQNPRHKITKRGQNVTFRCDPISEHNRLYWYRQTLGQGPEFLTYFQNEAQLEKSRLLSDRFSAERPKGSFSTLEIQRTEQGDSAMYLCASLPRGPGELFFGEGSRLTVL.